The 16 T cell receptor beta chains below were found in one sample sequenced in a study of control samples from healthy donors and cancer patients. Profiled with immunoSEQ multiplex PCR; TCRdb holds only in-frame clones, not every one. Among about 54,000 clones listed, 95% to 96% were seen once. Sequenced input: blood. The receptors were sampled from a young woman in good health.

The DNA of the CDR3 is TGTGCCAGCAGTGAAGACTTGACATTAGCCTACAATGAGCAGTTCTTC. It codes for CASSEDLTLAYNEQFF. V gene TRBV2 combines with J gene TRBJ2-1; D call uncertain. Trimming removed 1 base at V and 2 bases at J, with 12 bases between. The CDR3 sequence is 16 residues long. Germline values: CDR1 SNHLY, CDR2 FYNNEI.

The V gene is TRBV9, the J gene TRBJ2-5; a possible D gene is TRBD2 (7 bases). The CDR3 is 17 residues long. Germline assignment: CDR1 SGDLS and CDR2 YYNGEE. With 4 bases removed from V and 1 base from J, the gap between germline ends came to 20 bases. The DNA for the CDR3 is TGTGCCAGCAGCCTTTACAAGGGGGGGGACTTCCAAGAGACCCAGTACTTC. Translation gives CASSLYKGGDFQETQYF.

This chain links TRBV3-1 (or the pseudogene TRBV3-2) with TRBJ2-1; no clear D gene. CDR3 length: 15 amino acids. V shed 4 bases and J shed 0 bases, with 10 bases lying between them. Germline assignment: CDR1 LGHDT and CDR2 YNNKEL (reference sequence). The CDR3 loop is CASSLQTHSYNEQFF. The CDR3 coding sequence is TGTGCCAGCAGCCTCCAGACCCACTCCTACAATGAGCAGTTCTTC.

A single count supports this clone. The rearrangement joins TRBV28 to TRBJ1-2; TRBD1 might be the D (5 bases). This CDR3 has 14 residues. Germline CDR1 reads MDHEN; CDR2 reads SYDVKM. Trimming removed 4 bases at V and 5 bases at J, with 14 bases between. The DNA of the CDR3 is TGTGCCAGCAGTTCGGTAGGGGAAAGGTATGGCTACACCTTC. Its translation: CASSSVGERYGYTF.

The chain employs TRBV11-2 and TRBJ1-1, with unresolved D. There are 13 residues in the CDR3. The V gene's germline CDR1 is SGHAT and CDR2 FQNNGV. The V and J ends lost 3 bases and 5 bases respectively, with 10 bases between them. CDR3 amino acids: CASSFYSNTEAFF. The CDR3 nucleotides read TGTGCCAGCAGCTTTTACAGTAATACTGAAGCTTTCTTT.

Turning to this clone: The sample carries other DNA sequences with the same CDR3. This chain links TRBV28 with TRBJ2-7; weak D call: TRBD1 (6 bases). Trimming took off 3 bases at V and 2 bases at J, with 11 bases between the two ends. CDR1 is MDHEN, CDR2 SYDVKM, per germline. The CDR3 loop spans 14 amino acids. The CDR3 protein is CASSFGAGAYEQYF. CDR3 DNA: TGTGCCAGCAGTTTTGGGGCAGGGGCCTACGAGCAGTACTTC.

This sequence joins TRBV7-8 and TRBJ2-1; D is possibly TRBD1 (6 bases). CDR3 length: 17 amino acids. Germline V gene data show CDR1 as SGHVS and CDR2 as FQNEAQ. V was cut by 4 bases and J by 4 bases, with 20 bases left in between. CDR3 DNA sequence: TGTGCCAGCAGCTCCAGGGGACCCCGAGACTTATACAATGAGCAGTTCTTC. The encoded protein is CASSSRGPRDLYNEQFF. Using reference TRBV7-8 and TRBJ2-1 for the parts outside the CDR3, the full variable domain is GAGVSQSPRYKVAKRGQDVALRCDPISGHVSLFWYQQALGQGPEFLTYFQNEAQLDKSGLPSDRFFAERPEGSVSTLKIQRTQQEDSAVYLCASSSRGPRDLYNEQFFGPGTRLTVL.

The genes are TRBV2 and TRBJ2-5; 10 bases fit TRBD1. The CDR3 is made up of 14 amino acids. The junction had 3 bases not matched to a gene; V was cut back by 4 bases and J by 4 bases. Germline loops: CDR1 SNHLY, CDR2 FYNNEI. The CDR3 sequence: CASSGDRGRETQYF. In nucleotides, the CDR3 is TGTGCCAGCAGTGGGGACAGGGGACGAGAGACCCAGTACTTC.

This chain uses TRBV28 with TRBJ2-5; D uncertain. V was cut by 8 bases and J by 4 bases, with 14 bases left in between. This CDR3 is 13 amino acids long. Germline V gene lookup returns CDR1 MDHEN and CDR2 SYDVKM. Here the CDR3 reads CASEIGMGETQYF. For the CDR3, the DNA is TGTGCCAGCGAGATCGGTATGGGAGAGACCCAGTACTTC.

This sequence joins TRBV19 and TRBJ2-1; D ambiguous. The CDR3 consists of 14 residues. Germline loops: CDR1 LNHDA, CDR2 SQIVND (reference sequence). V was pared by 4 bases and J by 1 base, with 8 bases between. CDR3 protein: CASSKDVSYNEQFF. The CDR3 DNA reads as TGTGCCAGTAGTAAGGACGTGTCCTACAATGAGCAGTTCTTC.

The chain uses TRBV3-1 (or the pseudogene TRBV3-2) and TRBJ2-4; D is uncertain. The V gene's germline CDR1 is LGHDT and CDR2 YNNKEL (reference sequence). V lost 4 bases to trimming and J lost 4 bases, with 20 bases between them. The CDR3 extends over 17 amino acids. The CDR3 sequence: CASSRMAPMQRKNIQYF. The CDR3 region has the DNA TGTGCCAGCAGCCGCATGGCTCCCATGCAAAGAAAAAACATTCAGTACTTC.

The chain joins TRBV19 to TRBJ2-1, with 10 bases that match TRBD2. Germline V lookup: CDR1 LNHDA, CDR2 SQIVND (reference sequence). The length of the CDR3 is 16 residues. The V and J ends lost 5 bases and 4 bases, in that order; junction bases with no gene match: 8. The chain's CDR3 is CASSPRTSGRYNEQFF. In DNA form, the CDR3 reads TGTGCCAGTAGTCCTCGGACTAGCGGTAGGTACAATGAGCAGTTCTTC.

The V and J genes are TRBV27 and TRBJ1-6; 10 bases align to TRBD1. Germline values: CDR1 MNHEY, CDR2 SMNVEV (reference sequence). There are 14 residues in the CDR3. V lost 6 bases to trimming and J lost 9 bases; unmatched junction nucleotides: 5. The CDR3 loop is CASSPGTGVSPLHF. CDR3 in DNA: TGTGCCAGCAGCCCCGGGACAGGGGTTTCACCCCTCCACTTT.

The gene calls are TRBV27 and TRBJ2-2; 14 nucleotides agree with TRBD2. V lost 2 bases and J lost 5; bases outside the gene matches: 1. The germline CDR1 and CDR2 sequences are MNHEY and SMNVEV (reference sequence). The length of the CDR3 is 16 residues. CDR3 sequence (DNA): TGTGCCAGCAGTTTAGGACTAGCGGGAGGAACCGGGGAGCTGTTTTTT. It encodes CASSLGLAGGTGELFF.

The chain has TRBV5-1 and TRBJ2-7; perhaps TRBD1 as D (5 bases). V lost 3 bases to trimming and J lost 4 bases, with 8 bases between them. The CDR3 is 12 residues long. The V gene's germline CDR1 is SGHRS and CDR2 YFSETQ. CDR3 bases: TGCGCCAGCAGCTCCACAGGTTACGAGCAGTACTTC. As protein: CASSSTGYEQYF. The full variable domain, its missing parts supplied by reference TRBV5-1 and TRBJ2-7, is KAGVTQTPRYLIKTRGQQVTLSCSPISGHRSVSWYQQTPGQGLQFLFEYFSETQRNKGNFPGRFSGRQFSNSRSEMNVSTLELGDSALYLCASSSTGYEQYFGPGTRLTVT.

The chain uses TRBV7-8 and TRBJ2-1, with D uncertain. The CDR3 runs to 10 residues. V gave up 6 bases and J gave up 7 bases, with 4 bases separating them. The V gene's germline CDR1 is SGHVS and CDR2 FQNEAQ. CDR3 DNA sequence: TGTGCCAGCAGTCGGAATGAGCAGTTCTTC. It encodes CASSRNEQFF.